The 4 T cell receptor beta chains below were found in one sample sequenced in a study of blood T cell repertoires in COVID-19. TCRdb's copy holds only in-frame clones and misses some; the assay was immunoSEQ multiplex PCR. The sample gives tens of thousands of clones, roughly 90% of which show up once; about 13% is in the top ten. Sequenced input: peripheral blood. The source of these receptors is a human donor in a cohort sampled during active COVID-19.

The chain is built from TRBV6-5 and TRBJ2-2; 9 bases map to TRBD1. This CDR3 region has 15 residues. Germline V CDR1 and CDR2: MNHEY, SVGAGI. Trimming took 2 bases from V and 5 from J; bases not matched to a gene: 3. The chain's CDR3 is CASSYGGTGTGELFF. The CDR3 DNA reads TGTGCCAGCAGTTACGGGGGGACAGGGACCGGGGAGCTGTTTTTT.

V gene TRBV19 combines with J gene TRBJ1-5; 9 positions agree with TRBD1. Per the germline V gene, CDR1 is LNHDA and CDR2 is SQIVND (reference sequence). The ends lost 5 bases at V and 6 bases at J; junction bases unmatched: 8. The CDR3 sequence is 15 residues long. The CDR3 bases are TGTGCCAGTAGTGATGGGACAGGGAGGTCTCAGCCCCAGCATTTT. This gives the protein CASSDGTGRSQPQHF.

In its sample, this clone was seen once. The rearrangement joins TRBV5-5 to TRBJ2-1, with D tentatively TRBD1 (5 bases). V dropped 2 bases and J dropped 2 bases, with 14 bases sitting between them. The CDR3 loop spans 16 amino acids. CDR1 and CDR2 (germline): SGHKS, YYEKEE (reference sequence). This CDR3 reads CASSFTDMTAYNEQFF. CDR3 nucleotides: TGTGCCAGCAGCTTTACGGATATGACAGCCTACAATGAGCAGTTCTTC.

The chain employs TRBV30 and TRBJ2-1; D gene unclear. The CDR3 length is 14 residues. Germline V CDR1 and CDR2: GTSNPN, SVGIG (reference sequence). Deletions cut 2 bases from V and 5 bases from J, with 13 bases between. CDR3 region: CAWSSGSTDNEQFF. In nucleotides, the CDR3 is TGTGCCTGGAGTTCAGGATCCACCGACAATGAGCAGTTCTTC.